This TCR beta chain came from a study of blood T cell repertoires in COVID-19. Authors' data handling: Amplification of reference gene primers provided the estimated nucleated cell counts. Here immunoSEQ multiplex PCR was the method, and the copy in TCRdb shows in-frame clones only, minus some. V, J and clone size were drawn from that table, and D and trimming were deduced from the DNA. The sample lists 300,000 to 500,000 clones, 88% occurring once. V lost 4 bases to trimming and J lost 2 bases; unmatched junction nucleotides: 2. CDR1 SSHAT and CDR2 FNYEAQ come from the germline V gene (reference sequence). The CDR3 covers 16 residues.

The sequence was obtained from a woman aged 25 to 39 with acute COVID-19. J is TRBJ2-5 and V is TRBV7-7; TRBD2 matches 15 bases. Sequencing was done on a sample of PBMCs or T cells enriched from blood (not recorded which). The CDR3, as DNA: TGTGCCAGCAGCTCAGGACTAGCGGGGGGGCAAGAGACCCAGTACTTC. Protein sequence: CASSSGLAGGQETQYF.